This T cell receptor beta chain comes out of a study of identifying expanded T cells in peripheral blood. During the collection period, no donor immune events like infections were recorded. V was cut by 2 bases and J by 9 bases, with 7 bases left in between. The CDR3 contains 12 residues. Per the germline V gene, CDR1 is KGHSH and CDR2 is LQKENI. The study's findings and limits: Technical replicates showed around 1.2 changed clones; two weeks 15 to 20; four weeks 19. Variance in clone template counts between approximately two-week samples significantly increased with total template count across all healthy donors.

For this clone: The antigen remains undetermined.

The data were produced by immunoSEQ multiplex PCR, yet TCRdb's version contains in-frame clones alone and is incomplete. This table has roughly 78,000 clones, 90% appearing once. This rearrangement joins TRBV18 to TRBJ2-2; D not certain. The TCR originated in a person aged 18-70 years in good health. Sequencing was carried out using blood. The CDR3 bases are TGTGCCAGCTCACCAAGGATCTGGGAGCTGTTTTTT. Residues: CASSPRIWELFF.